The entry below describes one TCR beta chain. What it binds is not known. The junction does not match germline at one end; this may be a read error. This sample was taken from a study of cytomegalovirus exposure and HLA in healthy donors. Findings and limits, study-wide: The classifier reportedly diagnosed cytomegalovirus status with high specificity and sensitivity. As a later analysis showed, several of the most significant clusters appeared to be linked to common viral pathogens. Usually a TCR sequence was rare, but some public TCRs were found in many donors.

The CDR3 extends over 13 amino acids. Per germline, CDR1 SEHNR and CDR2 FQNEAQ (reference sequence). Use of 60 Vbeta and 13 Jbeta primers characterized the PCR. Libraries were prepared by immunoSEQ multiplex PCR; TCRdb keeps only in-frame clonotypes and omits some of them. The sample carries 180,000 or so clones, 80% to 90% recorded once. V gene TRBV7-9 combines with J gene TRBJ1-1, with D uncertain. Sequencing input: PBMCs. The TCR sequence derives from a man aged 18 to 30 in good health and CMV-seropositive. In DNA form, the CDR3 reads TGTTCCAGCAGCCCAACATCGAACACTGAAGCTTTCTTT. Its translation: CSSSPTSNTEAFF.